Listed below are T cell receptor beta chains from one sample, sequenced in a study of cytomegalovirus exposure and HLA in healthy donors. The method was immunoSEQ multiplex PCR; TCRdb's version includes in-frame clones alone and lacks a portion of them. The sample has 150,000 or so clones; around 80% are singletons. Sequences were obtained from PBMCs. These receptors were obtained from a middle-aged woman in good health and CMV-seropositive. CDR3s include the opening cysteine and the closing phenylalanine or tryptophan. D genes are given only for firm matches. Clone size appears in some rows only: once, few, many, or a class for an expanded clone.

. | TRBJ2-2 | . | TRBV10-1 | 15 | TGCGCCAGCAGTCGCGGTGGATCGAGCACCGGGGAGCTGTTTTTT | CASSRGGSSTGELFF
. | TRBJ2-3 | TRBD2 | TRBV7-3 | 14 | TGTGCCAGCAGCTCCGGACTAGCGGGAGTTACGCAGTATTTT | CASSSGLAGVTQYF
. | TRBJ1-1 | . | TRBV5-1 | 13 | TGCGCCAGCAGCTGGAAACAGGACACTGAAGCTTTCTTT | CASSWKQDTEAFF
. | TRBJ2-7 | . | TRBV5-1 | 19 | TGCGCCAGCAGCTTGTGGACCCGGAGTGTGGCGGGCGACTCCTACGAGCAGTACTTC | CASSLWTRSVAGDSYEQYF
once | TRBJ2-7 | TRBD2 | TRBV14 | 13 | TGTGCCAGCGGATTAGCGGGAGTAGGCGAGCAGTACTTC | CASGLAGVGEQYF
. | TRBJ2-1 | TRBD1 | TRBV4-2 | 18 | TGTGCCAGCAGCCCTGTTACAGGGGGGCCTACTAGATGGGATGAGCAGTTCTTC | CASSPVTGGPTRWDEQFF
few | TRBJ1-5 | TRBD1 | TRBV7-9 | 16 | TGTGCCAGCAGCCTCCGACAGGGAAGGGGCAATCAGCCCCAGCATTTT | CASSLRQGRGNQPQHF
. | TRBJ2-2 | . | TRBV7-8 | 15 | TGTGCCAGCAGCCGTGGGGCCACGAACACCGGGGAGCTGTTTTTT | CASSRGATNTGELFF
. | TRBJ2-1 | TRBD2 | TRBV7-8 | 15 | TGTGCCAGCAGCTTACCGGGACTAGTATCCAATGAGCAGTTCTTC | CASSLPGLVSNEQFF
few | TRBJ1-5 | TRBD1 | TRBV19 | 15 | TGTGCCAGTAGTATAAGGGGGCCCGCGGATCAGCCCCAGCATTTT | CASSIRGPADQPQHF
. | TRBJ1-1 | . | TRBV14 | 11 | TGTGCCAGCAGCAGCTCCACTGAAGCTTTCTTT | CASSSSTEAFF
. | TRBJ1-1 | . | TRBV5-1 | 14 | TGCGCCAGCAGCTCTTCAACAGGGTACACTGAAGCTTTCTTT | CASSSSTGYTEAFF
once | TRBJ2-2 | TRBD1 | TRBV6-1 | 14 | TGTGCCAGCGGCCCAGGGGGCGCGATCGGGGAGCTGTTTTTT | CASGPGGAIGELFF
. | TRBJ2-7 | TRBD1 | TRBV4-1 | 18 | TGCGCCAGCAGCCAAGACCCCCCACAGGGGGAGTTCAGTTTCGAGCAGTACTTC | CASSQDPPQGEFSFEQYF
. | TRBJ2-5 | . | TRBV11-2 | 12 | TGTGCCAGCAGCTTAGGGCGGGAGACCCAGTACTTC | CASSLGRETQYF
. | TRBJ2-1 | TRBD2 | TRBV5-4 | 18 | TGTGCCAGCAGTGGACTAGCGGGAGGTCTGAGCTCCTACAATGAGCAGTTCTTC | CASSGLAGGLSSYNEQFF